These 27 T cell receptor beta chains were sequenced from one sample in a study of CD8 T cells in ankylosing spondylitis. Each CDR3 protein is one row after TCRdb ran MiXCR on the 5' RACE reads. This table has 300,000 to 350,000 distinct CDR3 sequences, roughly 10% appearing once. Sequencing was carried out using blood, either unsorted or a sorted T cell fraction (not recorded which). These receptor sequences come from a female donor with ankylosing spondylitis or in good health (not recorded which).

Ten or more counts support this clonotype. The chain carries TRBV5-1 and TRBJ2-5; TRBD1 aligns across 9 bases. CDR1 and CDR2 (germline): SGHRS, YFSETQ. The CDR3 contains 15 residues. With 3 bases clipped from V and 5 bases from J, the junction kept 8 bases outside the gene matches. CDR3 DNA sequence: TGCGCCAGCAGCTCACAGGGGGCGAGGTTGGAGACCCAGTACTTC. It codes for CASSSQGARLETQYF.

Many counts were recorded for this clonotype. The chain couples TRBV20-1 to TRBJ2-4; 9 positions agree with TRBD1. Germline V gives CDR1 DFQATT, CDR2 SNEGSKA (reference sequence). J was trimmed by 6 bases and V by 6 bases; bases with no gene match: 3. The CDR3 has 12 amino acids. In DNA form, the CDR3 reads TGCAGTGCCAAGGACAGGGGAAACATTCAGTACTTC. Translating it yields CSAKDRGNIQYF.

Ten or more counts support this clonotype. This chain connects TRBV27 to TRBJ2-1; D ambiguous. Germline CDR1 MNHEY, CDR2 SMNVEV (reference sequence). CDR3 length: 13 amino acids. Trimming removed 2 bases at V and 7 bases at J, with 9 bases between. DNA of the CDR3: TGTGCCAGCAGTTTAAGAGCCGCGAATGAGCAGTTCTTC. It encodes CASSLRAANEQFF.

This clonotype was picked up many times. V and J are TRBV27 and TRBJ2-6, with D hard to call. The CDR3 runs to 16 residues. Per germline, CDR1 MNHEY and CDR2 SMNVEV (reference sequence). V was cut by 6 bases and J by 1 base, with 13 bases left in between. For the CDR3, the DNA is TGTGCCAGCAGCCGATTAGTCCTTTCTGGGGCCAACGTCCTGACTTTC. Protein product: CASSRLVLSGANVLTF.

This clonotype was seen at least ten times. The chain recombines TRBV5-4 with TRBJ2-7, with TRBD2 matching 7 bases. Per germline, CDR1 SGHNT and CDR2 YYREEE (reference sequence). V trimming: 7 bases; J trimming: 2 bases; junction bases outside the gene matches: 12. The CDR3 consists of 15 residues. The CDR3 loop reads CASGPMASGTYEQYF. The DNA for the CDR3 is TGTGCCAGCGGGCCTATGGCTAGCGGCACCTACGAGCAGTACTTC.

In this sample, this clonotype turned up many times. The chain employs TRBV5-1 and TRBJ2-1; 8 bases are shared with TRBD1. This CDR3 has 15 residues. Germline CDR1 SGHRS, CDR2 YFSETQ. V lost 4 bases to trimming and J lost 0 bases; unmatched junction nucleotides: 3. In nucleotides, the CDR3 is TGCGCCAGCAGCCCGGGACAGGCCTCCTACAATGAGCAGTTCTTC. This encodes CASSPGQASYNEQFF.

This clonotype was detected a few times. This chain uses TRBV5-4 with TRBJ2-1, with D perhaps matching TRBD1 or TRBD2 (5 bases each). Germline CDR1 reads SGHNT; CDR2 reads YYREEE (reference sequence). V was cut by 0 bases and J by 9 bases, with 22 bases left in between. The CDR3 spans 17 residues. CDR3 loop: CASSLGVLSLEGSEQFF. For the CDR3, the DNA is TGTGCCAGCAGCTTGGGGGTCCTCTCTCTAGAGGGGAGTGAGCAGTTCTTC.

In this sample, this clonotype turned up a few times. This chain connects TRBV20-1 to TRBJ2-1, with 9 bases lining up with TRBD2. The CDR3 extends over 17 amino acids. The trim removed 2 bases at V and 5 bases at J, leaving 13 bases unmatched. Germline V CDR1 and CDR2: DFQATT, SNEGSKA (reference sequence). The CDR3 is CSARSWAGGVTHNEQFF. In nucleotides, the CDR3 is TGCAGTGCTAGAAGTTGGGCGGGGGGGGTAACTCACAATGAGCAGTTCTTC.

J is TRBJ2-2 and V is TRBV30, with D tentatively TRBD1 (5 bases). Deletions cut 3 bases from V and 2 bases from J, with 10 bases between. The CDR3 totals 14 residues. Germline V gene sequence: CDR1 GTSNPN, CDR2 SVGIG (reference sequence). The CDR3 reads CAWRPRANTGELFF. The CDR3 nucleotides are TGTGCCTGGAGGCCCAGGGCCAACACCGGGGAGCTGTTTTTT.

V gene TRBV3-1 combines with J gene TRBJ1-2; D may be TRBD1 (5 bases). Germline V CDR1 and CDR2: LGHDT, YNNKEL (reference sequence). The V end was cut by 3 bases, the J end by 8 bases, with 13 bases between. This CDR3 region has 13 residues. CDR3 bases: TGTGCCAGCAGCCACCGGGACGATGGGGGCTACACCTTC. Residues: CASSHRDDGGYTF.

This clonotype appeared many times. The V call is TRBV5-1, the J call TRBJ1-2; a possible D gene is TRBD1 (5 bases). CDR3 length: 15 residues. V was cut by 5 bases and J by 0 bases, with 14 bases left in between. Germline values: CDR1 SGHRS, CDR2 YFSETQ. CDR3 amino acids: CASRGAGRTNYGYTF. The CDR3 bases are TGCGCCAGCAGAGGGGCGGGACGGACTAACTATGGCTACACCTTC.

The chain uses TRBV7-6 and TRBJ2-3, with 9 nucleotides matching TRBD2. Germline loops: CDR1 SGHVS, CDR2 FNYEAQ. J gave up 6 bases and V 1 base, and 17 bases lay outside the gene matches. The CDR3 is 19 amino acids. CDR3 nucleotides: TGTGCCAGCAGCTTAGTTCTAGCGGGGTCCCCCCACACTCGGGATACGCAGTATTTT. Protein: CASSLVLAGSPHTRDTQYF.

The chain links TRBV12-3 or TRBV12-4 to TRBJ1-1; D may be TRBD1 (5 bases). The V end was cut by 3 bases, the J end by 11 bases, with 16 bases between. The CDR3 covers 13 residues. In DNA form, the CDR3 reads TGTGCCAGCAGTTTGACAGATCCGTCTATGGCTTTCTTT. Encoded protein: CASSLTDPSMAFF.

This clonotype came up many times. The chain combines TRBV20-1 with TRBJ1-2; D possibly corresponds to TRBD1 (5 bases). This CDR3 is 13 amino acids long. Trimming took off 1 base at V and 8 bases at J, with 14 bases between the two ends. CDR1 and CDR2 from the germline V gene are DFQATT and SNEGSKA (reference sequence). CDR3 DNA sequence: TGCAGTGCTAGAGGGGACGGCCTGGGGGGCTACACCTTC. This gives the protein CSARGDGLGGYTF.

This clonotype was observed at least ten times. V gene TRBV28 combines with J gene TRBJ2-7; no definite D call. Trimming stripped 6 bases from V and 2 bases from J, with 11 bases between. The CDR3 has 13 residues. CDR1 is MDHEN and CDR2 is SYDVKM in the germline V gene. The CDR3, as DNA: TGTGCCAGCAGGTCTTCTGGGACCTACGAGCAGTACTTC. It is translated as CASRSSGTYEQYF.

This clonotype was observed a handful of times. The V call is TRBV29-1, the J call TRBJ1-5; D is unclear. Per germline, CDR1 SQVTM and CDR2 ANQGSEA. Trimming removed 6 bases from V and 3 bases from J, with 18 bases in between. The CDR3 is 15 amino acids. The CDR3 DNA follows: TGCAGCGTCCCCGCGGGTGGGAGGAACAATCAGCCCCAGCATTTT. This sequence encodes CSVPAGGRNNQPQHF.

This clonotype showed up many times. V and J are TRBV7-2 and TRBJ2-1; the D call may be TRBD1 or TRBD2 (5 bases each). The CDR3 sequence is 13 residues long. Looked up from germline, CDR1 is SGHTA and CDR2 is FQGNSA. Deletions cut 5 bases from V and 8 bases from J, with 13 bases between. In nucleotides, the CDR3 is TGTGCCAGCAGCCCTGGGGTGGGGGATGAGCAGTTCTTC. It is translated as CASSPGVGDEQFF.

This clonotype was observed many times. The V and J genes are TRBV5-1 and TRBJ2-7; 14 positions match TRBD2. Trimming took 4 bases from V and 4 from J; bases not matched to a gene: 4. This CDR3 has 15 amino acids. CDR1 is SGHRS, CDR2 YFSETQ, per germline. CDR3 DNA sequence: TGCGCCAGCAGCCCGGGGACTAGCGGGGGATACGAGCAGTACTTC. Encoded protein: CASSPGTSGGYEQYF.

This clonotype has a count of ten or more. The chain joins TRBV5-1 to TRBJ2-2, with no clear D. Looked up from germline, CDR1 is SGHRS and CDR2 is YFSETQ. Trimming removed 3 bases at V and 5 bases at J, with 8 bases between. This CDR3 has 13 amino acids. The CDR3 region has the DNA TGCGCCAGCAGCTCCTCTAATACCGGGGAGCTGTTTTTT. Encoded protein: CASSSSNTGELFF.

This clonotype was counted many times. J is TRBJ2-3 and V is TRBV15; D remains ambiguous. The V end lost 3 bases, the J end lost 1 base, and 14 bases lay between the germline ends. This CDR3 has 16 amino acids. Germline-derived CDR1 and CDR2 are LNHNV and YYDKDF (reference sequence). This CDR3 is CATSRKLKSGTDTQYF. DNA for the CDR3: TGTGCCACCAGCAGGAAACTCAAGTCAGGCACAGATACGCAGTATTTT.

This chain connects TRBV5-1 to TRBJ2-3, with unresolved D. This CDR3 has 14 residues. Trimming shortened V by 6 bases and J by 3 bases, and 14 bases separated the two germline ends. Germline CDR1 is SGHRS and CDR2 is YFSETQ. The CDR3 DNA reads as TGCGCCAGCAATCGGAGACTTGGGACAGATACGCAGTATTTT. Residues: CASNRRLGTDTQYF. Drawing the rest from reference TRBV5-1 and TRBJ2-3, the complete variable domain is KAGVTQTPRYLIKTRGQQVTLSCSPISGHRSVSWYQQTPGQGLQFLFEYFSETQRNKGNFPGRFSGRQFSNSRSEMNVSTLELGDSALYLCASNRRLGTDTQYFGPGTRLTVL.

This clonotype was found a few times. The V call is TRBV11-1, the J call TRBJ2-7; 8 nucleotides align to TRBD1. Germline V CDR1 and CDR2: SGHAT, FQDESV (reference sequence). Unmatched junction bases numbered 5, after V lost 1 base and J lost 0 bases. This CDR3 is built from 16 residues. DNA of the CDR3: TGTGCCAGCAGCTTAGGCCGGGACAGGACCTCCTACGAGCAGTACTTC. Its translation: CASSLGRDRTSYEQYF.

This clonotype was seen ten or more times. V and J are TRBV27 and TRBJ2-1, with no clear D. CDR1 and CDR2 from the germline V gene are MNHEY and SMNVEV (reference sequence). V shed 7 bases and J shed 5 bases, with 9 bases lying between them. This CDR3 has 12 residues. CDR3 sequence reads: CASNSVNNEQFF. The CDR3 DNA sequence: TGTGCCAGCAACAGCGTGAACAATGAGCAGTTCTTC.

This clonotype was seen many times. The chain combines TRBV7-9 with TRBJ2-5; maybe TRBD2 (6 bases). The CDR3 has 17 residues. In germline, CDR1 is SEHNR, CDR2 FQNEAQ (reference sequence). Trimming cost V 3 bases and J 6 bases, with 23 bases left between them. The CDR3 sequence is CASSFPLGGTEPKTQYF. In DNA form, the CDR3 reads TGTGCCAGCAGCTTCCCCCTGGGGGGAACTGAGCCAAAGACCCAGTACTTC.

This clonotype was counted at least ten times. The gene calls are TRBV2 and TRBJ1-1; the D is unclear. Germline V lookup: CDR1 SNHLY, CDR2 FYNNEI. This CDR3 is 12 amino acids long. V shed 7 bases and J shed 1 base, with 7 bases lying between them. The CDR3 region is CASIDGNTEAFF. CDR3 DNA sequence: TGTGCCAGCATTGACGGGAACACTGAAGCTTTCTTT.

Points on this clonotype: A much bigger clone sits one base away, suggesting this may be a read error. This chain uses TRBV15 with TRBJ2-1; D gene unclear. The germline V gene encodes CDR1 LNHNV and CDR2 YYDKDF (reference sequence). This CDR3 is built from 12 residues. Trimming left V 3 bases short and J 9 bases short, with 9 bases between. The DNA for the CDR3 is TGTGCCACCAGCAGGATAATAGCTGAGCAGTTCTTC. This codes for CATSRIIAEQFF.

In its sample, this clonotype was seen many times. The V call is TRBV10-1, the J call TRBJ2-1, with 10 bases fitting TRBD1. Germline trimming cut 6 bases from V and 9 bases from J; bases unmatched to any gene: 5. The CDR3 is made up of 13 amino acids. Germline V gene data show CDR1 as WNHNN and CDR2 as SYGVQD (reference sequence). CDR3 in amino acids: CASSLRDRGEQFF. The CDR3 coding sequence is TGCGCCAGCAGCCTCCGGGACAGGGGTGAGCAGTTCTTC.